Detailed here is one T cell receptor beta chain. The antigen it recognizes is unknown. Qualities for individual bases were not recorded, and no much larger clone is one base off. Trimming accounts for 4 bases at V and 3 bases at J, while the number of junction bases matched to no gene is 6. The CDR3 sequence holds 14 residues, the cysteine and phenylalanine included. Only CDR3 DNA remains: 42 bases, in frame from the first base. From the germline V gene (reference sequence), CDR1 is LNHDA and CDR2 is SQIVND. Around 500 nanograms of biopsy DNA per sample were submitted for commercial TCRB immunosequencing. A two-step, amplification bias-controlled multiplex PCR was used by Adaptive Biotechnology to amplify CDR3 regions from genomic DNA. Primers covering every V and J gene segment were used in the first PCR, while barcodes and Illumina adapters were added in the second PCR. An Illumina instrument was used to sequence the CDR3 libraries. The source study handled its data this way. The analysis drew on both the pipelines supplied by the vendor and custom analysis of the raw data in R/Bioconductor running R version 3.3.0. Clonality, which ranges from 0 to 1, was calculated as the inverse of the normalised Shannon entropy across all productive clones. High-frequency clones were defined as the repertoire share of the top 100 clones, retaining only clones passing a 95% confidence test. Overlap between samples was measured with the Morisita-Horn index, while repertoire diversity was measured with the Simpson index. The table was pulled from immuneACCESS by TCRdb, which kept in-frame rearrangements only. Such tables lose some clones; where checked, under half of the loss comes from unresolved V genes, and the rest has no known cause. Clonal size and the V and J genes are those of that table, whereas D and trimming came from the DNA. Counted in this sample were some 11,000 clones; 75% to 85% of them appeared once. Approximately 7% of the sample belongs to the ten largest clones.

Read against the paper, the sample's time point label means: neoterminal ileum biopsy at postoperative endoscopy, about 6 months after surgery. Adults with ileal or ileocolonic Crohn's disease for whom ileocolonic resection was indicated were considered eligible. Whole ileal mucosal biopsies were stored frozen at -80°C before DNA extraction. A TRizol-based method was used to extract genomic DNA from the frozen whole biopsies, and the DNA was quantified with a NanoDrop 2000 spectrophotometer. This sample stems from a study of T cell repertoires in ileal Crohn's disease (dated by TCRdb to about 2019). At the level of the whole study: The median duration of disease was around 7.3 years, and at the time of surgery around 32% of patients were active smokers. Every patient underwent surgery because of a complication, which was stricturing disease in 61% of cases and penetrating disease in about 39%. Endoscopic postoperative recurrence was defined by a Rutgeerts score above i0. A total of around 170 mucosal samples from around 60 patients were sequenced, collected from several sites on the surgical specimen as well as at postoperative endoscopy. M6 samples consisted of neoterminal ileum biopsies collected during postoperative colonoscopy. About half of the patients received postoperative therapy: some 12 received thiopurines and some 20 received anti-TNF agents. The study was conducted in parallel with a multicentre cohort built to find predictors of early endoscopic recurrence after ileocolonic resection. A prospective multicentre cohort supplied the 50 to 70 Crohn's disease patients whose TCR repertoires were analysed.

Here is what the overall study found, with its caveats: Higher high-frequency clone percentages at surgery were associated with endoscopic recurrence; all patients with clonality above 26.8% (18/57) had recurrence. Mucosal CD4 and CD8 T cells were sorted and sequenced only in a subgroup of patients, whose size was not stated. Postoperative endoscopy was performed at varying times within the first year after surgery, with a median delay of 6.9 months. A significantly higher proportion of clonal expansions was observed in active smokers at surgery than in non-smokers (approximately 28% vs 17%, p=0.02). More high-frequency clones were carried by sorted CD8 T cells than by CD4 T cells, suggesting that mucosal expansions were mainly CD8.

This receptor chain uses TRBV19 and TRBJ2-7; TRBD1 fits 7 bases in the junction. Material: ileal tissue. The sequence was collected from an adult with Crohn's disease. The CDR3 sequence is CASSRTGHLYEQYF. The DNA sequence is TGTGCCAGTAGTAGGACAGGCCACCTCTACGAGCAGTACTTC.